This passage covers 5 T cell receptor beta chains from one sample sequenced in a study of CD8+ T cells in alopecia areata (dated by TCRdb to the late 2010s). The protocol used for the library was the immunoSEQ multiplex PCR assay. For TCR sequencing, RNA was extracted from every sample and reverse transcribed into cDNA to serve as template. As stored in TCRdb, this immuneACCESS dataset retains in-frame rearrangements with V and J assigned. A fraction of the clones does not appear; measured against another copy, unresolved V genes explain less than half of the discrepancy, and the remainder lacks a known reason. The sample table contains 40,000 to 45,000 clones; only one count was recorded for roughly 92% of them. The ten largest clones represent 15% to 20% of the sample. Interpreted using the paper, the time point label stands for: about 5 months on oral tofacitinib. This specimen's treatment or condition label, interpreted: oral pan-JAK inhibitor, 5-10 mg twice daily.

The sample here was CD8+ T cells sorted from blood, taken at week 24, from a patient treated with tofacitinib. These receptors were collected from a human donor with alopecia areata.

The chain carries TRBV29-1 and TRBJ2-7, with D possibly TRBD1 on 6 matching bases. Trimming stripped 4 bases from V and 3 bases from J, with 13 bases between. Germline CDR1 reads SQVTM; CDR2 reads ANQGSEA. This CDR3 comprises 13 residues. This chain's CDR3 is CSVVTGRNYEQYF. CDR3 DNA sequence: TGCAGCGTTGTTACAGGGAGAAACTACGAGCAGTACTTC.

A note on this clone: Other nucleotide sequences from this sample produce the same CDR3. V and J are TRBV27 and TRBJ2-7; D remains unclear. V lost 6 bases, J lost 0 bases, and 6 bases lay in between. The CDR3 totals 12 residues. Germline V gene sequence: CDR1 MNHEY, CDR2 SMNVEV (reference sequence). CDR3 sequence: CASSANSYEQYF. The DNA for the CDR3 is TGTGCCAGCAGCGCGAACTCCTACGAGCAGTACTTC.

The chain is built from TRBV4-1 and TRBJ2-7, with TRBD2 matching over 7 bases. Germline lookup yields CDR1 MGHRA and CDR2 YSYEKL. Trimming cost V 1 base and J 2 bases; bases outside gene matches: 8. The CDR3 consists of 16 residues. CDR3 region: CASSQGRDYGPYEQYF. The CDR3 region has the DNA TGCGCCAGCAGCCAAGGCAGGGACTACGGACCCTACGAGCAGTACTTC.

This clone was detected only once. The genes are TRBV27 and TRBJ2-3; D not resolved. Germline CDR1 MNHEY, CDR2 SMNVEV (reference sequence). The V and J ends lost 3 bases and 9 bases respectively, with 37 bases between them. This CDR3 region has 21 residues. The DNA of the CDR3 is TGTGCCAGCAGTTTCCTAACGACCCTGCTGGAGCCTCAAATCCTCAGTGGAACGCAGTATTTT. This gives the protein CASSFLTTLLEPQILSGTQYF.

The chain couples TRBV29-1 to TRBJ2-6; TRBD1 is a possible D gene (6 bases). This CDR3 spans 16 amino acids. Germline CDR1 SQVTM, CDR2 ANQGSEA. With 4 bases removed from V and 2 bases from J, the gap between germline ends came to 15 bases. The CDR3 loop reads CSVVGGHEAGANVLTF. Here the CDR3 DNA reads TGCAGCGTTGTTGGGGGACATGAAGCTGGGGCCAACGTCCTGACTTTC.